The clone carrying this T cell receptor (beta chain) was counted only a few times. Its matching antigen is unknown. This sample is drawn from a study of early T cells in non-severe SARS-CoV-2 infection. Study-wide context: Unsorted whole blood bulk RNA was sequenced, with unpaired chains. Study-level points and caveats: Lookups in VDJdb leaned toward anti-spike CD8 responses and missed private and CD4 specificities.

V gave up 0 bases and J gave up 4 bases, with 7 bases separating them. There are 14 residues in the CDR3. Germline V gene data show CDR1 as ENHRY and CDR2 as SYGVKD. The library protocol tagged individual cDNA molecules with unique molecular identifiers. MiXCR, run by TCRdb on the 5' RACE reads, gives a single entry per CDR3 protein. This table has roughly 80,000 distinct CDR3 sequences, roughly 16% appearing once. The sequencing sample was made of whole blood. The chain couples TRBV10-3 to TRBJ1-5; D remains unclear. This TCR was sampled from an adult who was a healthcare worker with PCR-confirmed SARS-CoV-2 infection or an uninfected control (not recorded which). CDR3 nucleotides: TGTGCCATCAGTGAGTCGATAGCGAATCAGCCCCAGCATTTT. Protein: CAISESIANQPQHF.